The 22 T cell receptor beta chains in this list originate from one sample, sequenced in a study of cytomegalovirus exposure and HLA in healthy donors. Both 60 Vbeta primers and 13 Jbeta primers went into the PCR. Produced via immunoSEQ multiplex PCR; TCRdb's table is partial and in-frame only. Here the sample spans around 200,000 clones, about 88% being singletons. The sequenced material came from PBMCs. Receptor source: a woman in her twenties or thirties in good health and CMV-seronegative.

The V and J genes are TRBV25-1 and TRBJ2-5, with D tentatively TRBD2 (5 bases). The better agreement between TRBJ2-7 and the DNA end casts doubt on the J call. CDR3 size: 15 residues. Germline values: CDR1 MGHDK, CDR2 SYGVNS. The CDR3 loop reads CASSAKLGVAYEQYF. CDR3 nucleotides: TGTGCCAGCAGCGCGAAACTAGGAGTTGCCTACGAGCAGTACTTC.

This clone was seen more than once but under ten times. This chain uses TRBV11-2 with TRBJ1-1, with no clear D. The length of the CDR3 is 13 residues. The V and J ends lost 5 bases and 4 bases respectively, with 11 bases between them. Germline loops: CDR1 SGHAT, CDR2 FQNNGV. CDR3 bases: TGTGCCAGCAGCCCTCACATGTCCACTGAAGCTTTCTTT. It codes for CASSPHMSTEAFF.

The genes are TRBV19 and TRBJ2-1; TRBD2 might be the D (6 bases). In germline, CDR1 is LNHDA, CDR2 SQIVND (reference sequence). V was trimmed by 8 bases and J by 9 bases, leaving 8 bases between them. The CDR3 totals 10 residues. CDR3 in amino acids: CASGGVEQFF. The CDR3, as DNA: TGTGCCAGTGGAGGGGTTGAGCAGTTCTTC.

J is TRBJ2-7 and V is TRBV18, with 12 bases aligning to TRBD2. Trimming took 0 bases from V and 6 from J; bases not matched to a gene: 3. Per germline, CDR1 KGHSH and CDR2 LQKENI. This CDR3 comprises 15 residues. Here the CDR3 reads CASSPPTSGSTEQYF. CDR3 DNA: TGTGCCAGCTCACCACCGACTAGCGGGAGTACCGAGCAGTACTTC.

This sequence joins TRBV13 and TRBJ2-7; TRBD2 aligns across 7 bases. The CDR3 loop spans 18 amino acids. Germline CDR1 reads PRHDT; CDR2 reads FYEKMQ (reference sequence). J was trimmed by 4 bases and V by 5 bases; bases with no gene match: 20. Here the CDR3 reads CASSPRRWGGRGEYEQYF. CDR3 DNA sequence: TGTGCCAGCAGCCCCAGGCGGTGGGGCGGGAGAGGGGAATACGAGCAGTACTTC.

There are a few counts of this clone. This chain uses TRBV2 with TRBJ1-5, with 7 bases that match TRBD1. Unmatched junction bases numbered 6, after V lost 3 bases and J lost 1 base. Germline assignment: CDR1 SNHLY and CDR2 FYNNEI. The CDR3 contains 16 residues. In DNA, the CDR3 is TGTGCCAGCAGTGAGGCGACAGGGAGAAGCAATCAGCCCCAGCATTTT. Its translation: CASSEATGRSNQPQHF.

The chain's CDR3 is CASRASGSGADTQYF. The CDR3, as DNA: TGCGCCAGCAGAGCTAGCGGGAGCGGAGCAGATACGCAGTATTTT. The chain carries TRBV5-1 and TRBJ2-3, with 10 bases aligning to TRBD2. With V trimmed by 5 bases and J by 4 bases, 7 bases remained unmatched. Germline values: CDR1 SGHRS, CDR2 YFSETQ. The CDR3 contains 15 residues.

Details on this clone: The junction departs from germline at one end; a sequencing error may be responsible. The genes are TRBV7-9 and TRBJ1-2; TRBD1 is a possible D gene (5 bases). The length of the CDR3 is 12 residues. Germline-derived CDR1 and CDR2 are SEHNR and FQNEAQ (reference sequence). The CDR3 sequence is CSSSSNTGGYTF. In DNA, the CDR3 is TGTTCCAGCAGCTCCAATACAGGCGGCTACACCTTC.

The chain employs TRBV6-5 and TRBJ2-3; weak D call: TRBD2 (6 bases). The CDR3 is 11 residues long. Germline CDR1 reads MNHEY; CDR2 reads SVGAGI. V lost 8 bases to trimming and J lost 8 bases, with 11 bases between them. CDR3 amino acids: CASSRRGTQYF. In DNA, the CDR3 is TGTGCCAGCTCGAGGCGGGGTACGCAGTATTTT.

The chain is built from TRBV27 and TRBJ1-5; 7 nucleotides match TRBD1. Germline trimming cut 6 bases from V and 2 bases from J; bases unmatched to any gene: 4. The CDR3 contains 14 residues. The germline V gene encodes CDR1 MNHEY and CDR2 SMNVEV (reference sequence). As DNA, the CDR3 is TGTGCCAGCAGACGACAGGGTGGCAATCAGCCCCAGCATTTT. The encoded protein is CASRRQGGNQPQHF.

This clone came up a few times. The chain joins TRBV11-3 to TRBJ2-2; the D is unclear. CDR1 SGHNT and CDR2 YENEEA come from the germline V gene. V was shortened by 1 base and J by 6 bases, with 9 bases between the two germline ends. This CDR3 spans 14 amino acids. The CDR3 protein is CASSLGPTAGELFF. DNA of the CDR3: TGTGCCAGCAGCTTAGGGCCCACCGCCGGGGAGCTGTTTTTT. Full variable domain (outside the CDR3, taken from reference TRBV11-3 and TRBJ2-2): EAGVVQSPRYKIIEKKQPVAFWCNPISGHNTLYWYLQNLGQGPELLIRYENEEAVDDSQLPKDRFSAERLKGVDSTLKIQPAELGDSAVYLCASSLGPTAGELFFGEGSRLTVL.

The J gene is TRBJ2-1, the V gene TRBV10-3, with 9 bases lining up with TRBD2. Trimming took 8 bases from V and 7 from J; bases not matched to a gene: 15. In germline, CDR1 is ENHRY, CDR2 SYGVKD. CDR3 length equals 16 residues. In nucleotides, the CDR3 is TGTGCCATCTCCATCCTGACTAGCGGAGGAGGTAATGAGCAGTTCTTC. Translation: CAISILTSGGGNEQFF.

This chain connects TRBV5-5 to TRBJ1-4; no firm D call. The germline CDR1 and CDR2 sequences are SGHKS and YYEKEE (reference sequence). This CDR3 is built from 17 residues. Trimming took 5 bases from V and 5 from J, leaving 22 bases between them. The CDR3, as DNA: TGTGCCAGCAGTCTGAGCGTCTATGTGGGAGGGAATGAAAAACTGTTTTTT. This gives the protein CASSLSVYVGGNEKLFF.

V and J are TRBV5-1 and TRBJ1-3; D perhaps matches TRBD1 (5 bases). In germline, CDR1 is SGHRS, CDR2 YFSETQ. This CDR3 comprises 15 residues. Trimming cost V 3 bases and J 0 bases, with 10 bases left between them. CDR3 region: CASSSGGASGNTIYF. DNA for the CDR3: TGCGCCAGCAGCTCCGGAGGGGCCTCTGGAAACACCATATATTTT.

This chain uses TRBV2 with TRBJ1-4; D perhaps matches TRBD1 (6 bases). V lost 5 bases and J lost 2, with 12 bases in between. This CDR3 is 15 amino acids long. The V gene's germline CDR1 is SNHLY and CDR2 FYNNEI. CDR3 loop: CASSLQGATNEKLFF. The CDR3 DNA is TGTGCCAGCAGTTTACAGGGAGCGACTAATGAAAAACTGTTTTTT.

CDR3 coding DNA: TGTGCCAGCATGCCTGGACCGGGGAGATACGAGCAGTACTTC. It is translated as CASMPGPGRYEQYF. V is TRBV5-6 and J is TRBJ2-7; D possibly corresponds to TRBD2 (5 bases). V dropped 6 bases and J dropped 4 bases, with 17 bases sitting between them. From germline, CDR1 is SGHDT and CDR2 YYEEEE. The CDR3 spans 14 residues.

The chain joins TRBV29-1 to TRBJ1-2, with unresolved D. The germline V gene encodes CDR1 SQVTM and CDR2 ANQGSEA. The CDR3 extends over 11 amino acids. V was clipped by 4 bases and J by 8 bases, with 11 bases between them. CDR3 coding DNA: TGCAGCGTTGTTTCGGGAAGCGGCTACACCTTC. This gives the protein CSVVSGSGYTF. The full variable domain, with the rest looked up from reference TRBV29-1 and TRBJ1-2, is SAVISQKPSRDICQRGTSLTIQCQVDSQVTMMFWYRQQPGQSLTLIATANQGSEATYESGFVIDKFPISRPNLTFSTLTVSNMSPEDSSIYLCSVVSGSGYTFGSGTRLTVV.

This clone is a singleton in its sample. The chain employs TRBV7-9 and TRBJ1-5; TRBD1 matches 9 bases. V shed 3 bases and J 1 base; nucleotides not matched to a gene: 4. The germline CDR1 and CDR2 sequences are SEHNR and FQNEAQ (reference sequence). The CDR3 runs 16 residues. The CDR3 DNA follows: TGTGCCAGCAGCTTGGCACAGGGGGCAAGCAATCAGCCCCAGCATTTT. Its protein is CASSLAQGASNQPQHF.

The rearrangement links TRBV2 to TRBJ2-3; 7 bases align to TRBD2. Germline-derived CDR1 and CDR2 are SNHLY and FYNNEI. The J segment lost 2 bases and the V segment lost 8 bases, leaving 7 bases of the junction unmatched. The CDR3 sequence is 14 residues long. The CDR3 loop reads CASGRDFLTDTQYF. CDR3 DNA sequence: TGTGCCAGCGGGAGGGACTTCCTCACAGATACGCAGTATTTT.

J is TRBJ2-1 and V is TRBV29-1; 14 positions match TRBD2. The CDR3 contains 16 residues. With 4 bases clipped from V and 7 bases from J, the junction kept 9 bases outside the gene matches. Germline-derived CDR1 and CDR2 are SQVTM and ANQGSEA. This CDR3 reads CSVAWTSGGPGNEQFF. CDR3 nucleotide sequence: TGCAGCGTTGCATGGACTAGCGGGGGGCCGGGGAATGAGCAGTTCTTC.

The chain carries TRBV19 and TRBJ2-2, with unresolved D. The germline CDR1 and CDR2 sequences are LNHDA and SQIVND (reference sequence). The CDR3 spans 14 residues. V was cut by 6 bases and J by 6 bases, with 14 bases left in between. CDR3 sequence: CASRATTRPGELFF. The CDR3 DNA reads as TGTGCCAGTAGGGCTACTACGAGGCCCGGGGAGCTGTTTTTT.

The chain carries TRBV28 and TRBJ2-7, with D possibly TRBD1 on 5 matching bases. CDR3 size: 12 residues. The V end lost 8 bases, the J end lost 3 bases, and 11 bases lay between the germline ends. Germline V gene sequence: CDR1 MDHEN, CDR2 SYDVKM. The CDR3 sequence is CASSDSGYEQYF. CDR3 nucleotide sequence: TGTGCCAGCTCTGACAGTGGCTACGAGCAGTACTTC.